The 21 T cell receptor beta chains below come from one sample, sequenced in a study of Graves' ophthalmopathy and Graves' hyperthyroidism. RNA served as the template for amplifying TCR beta CDR3 regions. Amplification began with first-round RT-PCR using HTBI primers, then second-round multiplex PCR was performed. TCRdb ran MiXCR on the multiplex PCR reads and lists one entry per CDR3 protein. The table lists about 400,000 distinct CDR3 sequences, 15% of them singletons. The sequenced sample consisted of peripheral blood. These receptors were taken from a woman in her late teens or twenties with stable Graves' hyperthyroidism.

This clonotype appeared a single time. The J gene is TRBJ1-2, the V gene TRBV6-1; no clear D gene. Trimming pared 6 bases from V and 5 bases from J, leaving 13 bases between. The germline V gene encodes CDR1 MNHNS and CDR2 SASEGT. The CDR3 is made up of 13 amino acids. The CDR3 nucleotides read TGTGCCAGCAGACTAACCGGAAAATATGGCTACACCTTC. Translation: CASRLTGKYGYTF.

This clonotype was counted at least ten times. The gene calls are TRBV6-5 and TRBJ1-5; no definite D call. CDR1 is MNHEY, CDR2 SVGAGI, per germline. This CDR3 is built from 14 residues. V lost 4 bases, J lost 6 bases, and 13 bases lay in between. For the CDR3, the DNA is TGTGCCAGCAGTTCAAGACCGGACGGTCAGCCCCAGCATTTT. Protein sequence: CASSSRPDGQPQHF.

This clonotype was detected ten times or more. This chain connects TRBV7-8 to TRBJ2-5; D gene unclear. Trimming removed 6 bases from V and 5 bases from J, with 16 bases in between. The CDR3 has 14 amino acids. Germline lookup yields CDR1 SGHVS and CDR2 FQNEAQ. CDR3 sequence (DNA): TGTGCCAGCAGTCGCCGTGGAGCCGGTGAGACCCAGTACTTC. It specifies CASSRRGAGETQYF.

This clonotype was recorded many times. The chain couples TRBV12-3 or TRBV12-4 to TRBJ2-7; perhaps TRBD1 as D (5 bases). The CDR3 totals 12 residues. V lost 8 bases and J 3 bases, leaving 11 bases between the germline ends. The CDR3, as DNA: TGTGCCAGCCGTTGGGGCTACTACGAGCAGTACTTC. Translated, it gives CASRWGYYEQYF.

This clonotype showed up just a few times. The chain links TRBV3-1 to TRBJ1-1; D call uncertain. CDR1 and CDR2 from the germline V gene are LGHDT and YNNKEL (reference sequence). Trimming shortened V by 1 base and J by 5 bases, and 11 bases separated the two germline ends. This CDR3 is 14 amino acids long. CDR3 nucleotide sequence: TGTGCCAGCAGCCAAGTTAGAGGGTTTACTGAAGCTTTCTTT. This sequence encodes CASSQVRGFTEAFF.

The V gene is TRBV4-1, the J gene TRBJ1-1; D is possibly TRBD1 (5 bases). Trimming cost V 3 bases and J 7 bases, with 18 bases left between them. CDR1 is MGHRA and CDR2 is YSYEKL in the germline V gene. CDR3 length: 15 amino acids. CDR3 protein: CASSHIIRQFGEAFF. CDR3 DNA: TGCGCCAGCAGCCATATAATTCGACAGTTTGGTGAAGCTTTCTTT.

Ten or more counts support this clonotype. J is TRBJ2-5 and V is TRBV6-1; TRBD1 might be the D (5 bases). The CDR3 has 13 residues. V dropped 2 bases and J dropped 3 bases, with 7 bases sitting between them. Germline V gives CDR1 MNHNS, CDR2 SASEGT. This CDR3 is CASSENRKETQYF. CDR3 sequence (DNA): TGTGCCAGCAGTGAAAACAGGAAAGAGACCCAGTACTTC.

This rearrangement joins TRBV5-5 to TRBJ2-5; D gene ambiguous. The length of the CDR3 is 15 residues. Germline loops: CDR1 SGHKS, CDR2 YYEKEE (reference sequence). The V and J ends lost 0 bases and 2 bases respectively, with 11 bases between them. The DNA of the CDR3 is TGTGCCAGCAGCTTGGCTGGCTTCCCGCAAGAGACCCAGTACTTC. Translated, it gives CASSLAGFPQETQYF.

This clonotype was recorded at least ten times. This chain connects TRBV6-1 to TRBJ1-1, with D maybe TRBD1 (5 bases). The CDR3 contains 14 residues. The germline V gene has CDR1 MNHNS and CDR2 SASEGT. V dropped 4 bases and J dropped 5 bases, with 14 bases sitting between them. CDR3 region: CASSGSRGGTEAFF. DNA for the CDR3: TGTGCCAGCAGTGGAAGTCGCGGGGGAACTGAAGCTTTCTTT.

At least ten counts were recorded for this clonotype. The V call is TRBV20-1, the J call TRBJ1-5; D is ambiguous. The germline V and J ends were trimmed by 1 base and 2 bases, with 15 bases remaining between them. The CDR3 is made up of 16 amino acids. Germline assignment: CDR1 DFQATT and CDR2 SNEGSKA (reference sequence). CDR3 sequence (DNA): TGCAGTGCTAGAGGGGCGGGCCGGGTTGGCAATCAGCCCCAGCATTTT. Protein: CSARGAGRVGNQPQHF.

The chain combines TRBV11-2 with TRBJ1-3; tentative D call: TRBD1 (5 bases). Germline assignment: CDR1 SGHAT and CDR2 FQNNGV. CDR3 length: 15 amino acids. V lost 5 bases and J lost 2, with 13 bases in between. CDR3 sequence (DNA): TGTGCCAGCAGCCATCTCAGGGAAACTGGAAACACCATATATTTT. Translating it yields CASSHLRETGNTIYF.

At least ten counts were recorded for this clonotype. The chain links TRBV10-3 to TRBJ2-7; 10 positions agree with TRBD1. The germline V gene encodes CDR1 ENHRY and CDR2 SYGVKD. The CDR3 covers 13 residues. The J segment lost 6 bases and the V segment lost 2 bases, leaving 1 base of the junction unmatched. CDR3 bases: TGTGCCATCAGTGAGGACAGGGGGCGCGAGCAGTACTTC. Translation gives CAISEDRGREQYF.

This clonotype was detected ten times or more. This chain joins TRBV20-1 and TRBJ1-6; D is uncertain. Between the trimmed V and J ends, which lost 4 bases and 10 bases, there was a span of 17 bases. Germline V gene data show CDR1 as DFQATT and CDR2 as SNEGSKA (reference sequence). The CDR3 consists of 14 residues. The CDR3 loop reads CSANQDGGGSPLHF. The CDR3 DNA is TGCAGTGCTAACCAGGACGGCGGTGGATCACCCCTCCACTTT.

This clonotype was counted ten times or more. The V gene is TRBV6-5, the J gene TRBJ2-5; the D gene is possibly TRBD2 (6 bases). The V and J ends lost 2 bases and 5 bases respectively, with 15 bases between them. The CDR3 extends over 15 amino acids. CDR1 MNHEY and CDR2 SVGAGI come from the germline V gene. DNA of the CDR3: TGTGCCAGCAGTTACGTCGGAGGGGTTAAGGAGACCCAGTACTTC. Translated: CASSYVGGVKETQYF.

This clonotype was detected ten times or more. V usage is TRBV11-1 and J usage is TRBJ1-1, with 9 bases that match TRBD1. The CDR3 length is 16 residues. Germline V gives CDR1 SGHAT, CDR2 FQDESV (reference sequence). V shed 2 bases, J shed 4 bases, and the junction held 8 bases outside the gene matches. CDR3 residues: CASSLTGTGLGTEAFF. The CDR3 region has the DNA TGTGCCAGCAGCTTAACCGGGACAGGGTTGGGCACTGAAGCTTTCTTT.

This clonotype was found many times. The rearrangement joins TRBV15 to TRBJ2-7; unclear D gene. Germline V gene sequence: CDR1 LNHNV, CDR2 YYDKDF (reference sequence). The V and J ends lost 3 bases and 2 bases respectively, with 8 bases between them. This CDR3 is 13 amino acids long. In nucleotides, the CDR3 is TGTGCCACCAGCAGGGGCCTAGCCTACGAGCAGTACTTC. This sequence encodes CATSRGLAYEQYF.

This clonotype was seen at least ten times. V is TRBV27 and J is TRBJ1-6; D might be TRBD1 (5 bases). V lost 4 bases and J 4 bases, leaving 8 bases between the germline ends. Per germline, CDR1 MNHEY and CDR2 SMNVEV (reference sequence). This CDR3 contains 14 residues. The CDR3 loop is CASSSGTYNSPLHF. In DNA form, the CDR3 reads TGTGCCAGCAGTTCCGGGACGTATAATTCACCCCTCCACTTT.

This clonotype was seen ten or more times. The rearrangement links TRBV6-1 to TRBJ2-5; a weak D match, TRBD2 (6 bases). CDR3 size: 15 residues. Germline CDR1 is MNHNS and CDR2 is SASEGT. The V gene lost 2 bases and the J gene lost 2 bases, with 12 bases spanning the gap. In nucleotides, the CDR3 is TGTGCCAGCAGTGAACTGGGCGGGGCACAAGAGACCCAGTACTTC. Amino acids: CASSELGGAQETQYF.

This clonotype was detected ten times or more. CDR3 protein: CASSQDRGGTEAFF. The CDR3 nucleotides are TGTGCCAGCAGCCAAGATAGGGGCGGAACTGAAGCTTTCTTT. The rearrangement joins TRBV14 to TRBJ1-1, with D perhaps TRBD1 (5 bases). This CDR3 has 14 amino acids. Germline CDR1 SGHDN, CDR2 FVKESK. V was trimmed by 0 bases and J by 5 bases, leaving 10 bases between them.

This chain connects TRBV12-3 or TRBV12-4 to TRBJ1-3; D unresolved. Trimming cost V 3 bases and J 0 bases, with 6 bases left between them. The CDR3 is 14 amino acids. This CDR3 is CASSFPFSGNTIYF. In nucleotides, the CDR3 is TGTGCCAGCAGTTTCCCGTTCTCTGGAAACACCATATATTTT.

This clonotype was seen repeatedly, ten times or more. This rearrangement joins TRBV6-1 to TRBJ1-5; 7 nucleotides line up with TRBD1. The V gene's germline CDR1 is MNHNS and CDR2 SASEGT. This CDR3 has 14 residues. J was trimmed by 7 bases and V by 7 bases; bases with no gene match: 10. Here the CDR3 reads CASTEQQGMQPQHF. For the CDR3, the DNA is TGTGCCAGCACCGAACAACAGGGGATGCAGCCCCAGCATTTT.